Below are 27 T cell receptor beta chains sequenced from a single sample in a study of blood T cells in healthy people across ages. A second PCR, run for roughly 7 to 12 cycles, used a sample-barcoded 5' primer plus a J-beta primer mix. TCRdb passed the 5' RACE reads through MiXCR, listing each CDR3 protein once. Among 650,000 to 1,000,000 distinct CDR3 sequences listed, roughly 35% were seen once. Sequencing input: blood. The receptors were sampled from a man aged 18 to 30 in good health.

This chain connects TRBV20-1 to TRBJ1-6; D uncertain. The CDR3 is 13 amino acids. Between the trimmed V and J ends, which lost 2 bases and 13 bases, there was a span of 15 bases. Germline assignment: CDR1 DFQATT and CDR2 SNEGSKA (reference sequence). CDR3 coding DNA: TGCAGTGCTAGAAGCAGATACCTTGGGCCCCTCCACTTT. It translates to CSARSRYLGPLHF.

Comments on this clonotype: This may arise from a read error, as a much more abundant clone is one base away. The J gene is TRBJ1-1, the V gene TRBV9, with D uncertain. CDR3 length: 13 residues. Germline loops: CDR1 SGDLS, CDR2 YYNGEE. CDR3 region: CASSVTLNTVAFF. CDR3 bases: TGTGCCAGCAGCGTGACATTGAACACTGTAGCTTTCTTT.

This rearrangement joins TRBV2 to TRBJ2-4, with 7 bases lining up with TRBD2. V gave up 3 bases and J gave up 0 bases; unmatched junction bases: 5. The CDR3 runs 16 residues. The germline CDR1 and CDR2 sequences are SNHLY and FYNNEI. The CDR3 DNA is TGTGCCAGCAGTGATTCGGGAGGAATAGCCAAAAACATTCAGTACTTC. It specifies CASSDSGGIAKNIQYF.

CDR3 protein: CASSLGQGNDGYTF. For the CDR3, the DNA is TGCGCCAGCAGCTTGGGACAGGGAAATGATGGCTACACCTTC. The chain joins TRBV5-1 to TRBJ1-2, with 7 bases fitting TRBD1. CDR1 and CDR2 (germline): SGHRS, YFSETQ. J lost 6 bases, V lost 0 bases, and 5 bases had no gene match. The CDR3 contains 14 residues.

The rearrangement uses TRBV7-2 and TRBJ1-5; 7 bases agree with TRBD1. Germline V lookup: CDR1 SGHTA, CDR2 FQGNSA. There are 17 residues in the CDR3. The V and J ends lost 4 bases and 2 bases, in that order; junction bases with no gene match: 11. The CDR3: CASSSQPSDRGNQPQHF. The CDR3 region has the DNA TGTGCCAGCAGCTCCCAACCTTCCGACAGGGGCAATCAGCCCCAGCATTTT.

This clonotype was counted only a few times. This rearrangement joins TRBV12-3 or TRBV12-4 to TRBJ1-1; D call uncertain. This CDR3 is 15 amino acids long. The V end was cut by 0 bases, the J end by 1 base, with 9 bases between. The CDR3 region is CASSLAQAENTEAFF. The CDR3 DNA reads as TGTGCCAGCAGTTTAGCGCAGGCAGAGAACACTGAAGCTTTCTTT.

This clonotype was recorded only once. The chain joins TRBV14 to TRBJ1-6; maybe TRBD1 (6 bases). This CDR3 is 14 amino acids long. Germline V lookup: CDR1 SGHDN, CDR2 FVKESK. The V and J ends lost 4 bases and 8 bases respectively, with 12 bases between them. The CDR3: CASSLDSIHSPLHF. CDR3 bases: TGTGCCAGCAGCCTGGACAGTATCCATTCACCCCTCCACTTT.

J is TRBJ2-1 and V is TRBV7-2, with a tentative D call TRBD2 (6 bases). V dropped 8 bases and J dropped 5 bases, with 16 bases sitting between them. This CDR3 region has 14 residues. Germline V CDR1 and CDR2: SGHTA, FQGNSA. The CDR3 coding sequence is TGTGCCAGCGGGGAGGACCGTGTTAACAATGAGCAGTTCTTC. Its translation is CASGEDRVNNEQFF. The entire variable domain, with the rest obtained from reference TRBV7-2 and TRBJ2-1, is as follows: GAGVSQSPSNKVTEKGKDVELRCDPISGHTALYWYRQSLGQGLEFLIYFQGNSAPDKSGLPSDRFSAERTGGSVSTLTIQRTQQEDSAVYLCASGEDRVNNEQFFGPGTRLTVL.

The chain links TRBV6-5 to TRBJ2-7; TRBD2 agrees at 7 bases. J was trimmed by 9 bases and V by 0 bases; bases with no gene match: 8. This CDR3 has 14 residues. Per germline, CDR1 MNHEY and CDR2 SVGAGI. The CDR3, as DNA: TGTGCCAGCAGTTACTCGGGGCGGGAGAATGGGCAGTACTTC. Protein: CASSYSGRENGQYF.

The chain couples TRBV28 to TRBJ1-1, with a weak D call TRBD1 (6 bases). V was pared by 6 bases and J by 6 bases, with 8 bases between. The CDR3 totals 11 residues. The germline V gene has CDR1 MDHEN and CDR2 SYDVKM. The CDR3 DNA sequence: TGTGCCAGCAGAACAGGGCCTGAAGCTTTCTTT. Encoded protein: CASRTGPEAFF.

This clonotype was seen only a few times. The CDR3, as DNA: TGTGCCAGCAGCCAAGGAGGGACAGGATTGAGCGAGCAGTACTTC. It codes for CASSQGGTGLSEQYF. V gene TRBV3-1 combines with J gene TRBJ2-7; 8 bases are a match to TRBD1. V lost 1 base and J lost 6; bases outside the gene matches: 8. This CDR3 has 15 residues. The germline gives CDR1 LGHDT, CDR2 YNNKEL (reference sequence).

This chain connects TRBV7-9 to TRBJ2-5, with 10 bases that match TRBD2. The CDR3 is made up of 16 amino acids. Germline values: CDR1 SEHNR, CDR2 FQNEAQ (reference sequence). The junction had 16 bases not matched to a gene; V was cut back by 4 bases and J by 11 bases. CDR3 sequence (DNA): TGTGCCAGCAGCTGGCCTAGCGGGGGTAGCCCCAATGAGCAGTACTTC. Translation: CASSWPSGGSPNEQYF.

The genes are TRBV6-2 or TRBV6-3 and TRBJ2-7; tentatively, D is TRBD2 (6 bases). The CDR3 extends over 12 amino acids. Trimming removed 8 bases from V and 7 bases from J, with 15 bases in between. Germline loops: CDR1 MNHEY, CDR2 SVGEGT. The CDR3 spells CASGEEYNEQYF. The CDR3 DNA reads TGTGCCAGCGGGGAGGAGTACAATGAGCAGTACTTC.

This clonotype was detected only a few times. Germline is not matched at one junction end, which may reflect a read error. The gene calls are TRBV20-1 and TRBJ2-1; D assignment may be TRBD1 or TRBD2 (5 bases each). The CDR3 is 19 amino acids. Germline V gives CDR1 DFQATT, CDR2 SNEGSKA (reference sequence). The CDR3 is CSARDLGTRDASRVYERFF. The CDR3 DNA reads TGCAGTGCTAGAGATCTTGGCACACGGGACGCTAGTAGGGTGTATGAGCGGTTCTTC.

The V gene is TRBV29-1, the J gene TRBJ1-1; no clear D gene. The CDR3 covers 12 residues. Germline V gives CDR1 SQVTM, CDR2 ANQGSEA. Trimming took 1 base from V and 5 from J, leaving 8 bases between them. CDR3 sequence reads: CSVEAGSTEAFF. CDR3 DNA: TGCAGCGTTGAAGCCGGGTCTACTGAAGCTTTCTTT.

This clonotype came up a few times. V and J are TRBV2 and TRBJ2-7; D remains ambiguous. This CDR3 spans 14 amino acids. Germline CDR1 SNHLY, CDR2 FYNNEI. V lost 4 bases and J lost 0, with 10 bases in between. The CDR3 region is CASSGVRNSYEQYF. In DNA, the CDR3 is TGTGCCAGCAGTGGTGTCAGGAACTCCTACGAGCAGTACTTC.

This clonotype showed up many times. CDR3 residues: CASSPVGPAYGYTF. The CDR3, as DNA: TGTGCCAGCAGCCCCGTCGGGCCGGCTTATGGCTACACCTTC. The V gene is TRBV7-2, the J gene TRBJ1-2; D not certain. Per the germline V gene, CDR1 is SGHTA and CDR2 is FQGNSA. CDR3 length: 14 residues. The germline V and J ends were trimmed by 5 bases and 5 bases, with 15 bases remaining between them.

This clonotype was observed at least ten times. The rearrangement uses TRBV10-3 and TRBJ2-3, with TRBD2 matching over 9 bases. V shed 10 bases and J 2 bases; nucleotides not matched to a gene: 10. The germline gives CDR1 ENHRY, CDR2 SYGVKD. The CDR3 totals 15 residues. CDR3 bases: TGTGCCACCCATCCACGCGGGGGGGACACAGATACGCAGTATTTT. It yields the protein CATHPRGGDTDTQYF.

As for this clonotype: Compared with germline, one end of the junction differs, possibly owing to a read error. This chain links TRBV7-7 with TRBJ2-7; D tentatively reads TRBD1 or TRBD2 (5 bases each). Germline CDR1 is SSHAT and CDR2 is FNYEAQ (reference sequence). This CDR3 has 14 residues. CDR3 sequence (DNA): TGTGCTAGCAGCTTTGGGACGGGGAACTACGAGCAGTACTTC. Protein product: CASSFGTGNYEQYF. The full variable domain, in which reference TRBV7-7 and TRBJ2-7 provide the parts outside the CDR3, is GAGVSQSPRYKVTKRGQDVTLRCDPISSHATLYWYQQALGQGPEFLTYFNYEAQPDKSGLPSDRFSAERPEGSISTLTIQRTEQRDSAMYRCASSFGTGNYEQYFGPGTRLTVT.

This clonotype appeared a few times. The V and J genes are TRBV30 and TRBJ2-1; weak D call: TRBD1 (6 bases). Germline CDR1 reads GTSNPN; CDR2 reads SVGIG (reference sequence). This CDR3 contains 15 residues. Trimming took 0 bases from V and 5 from J, leaving 14 bases between them. The CDR3 is CAWSVGQGLHNEQFF. The CDR3 DNA reads as TGTGCCTGGAGTGTGGGGCAGGGGTTACACAATGAGCAGTTCTTC.

The CDR3 reads CASSYSTINEQFF. The CDR3 DNA reads TGTGCCAGCAGTTACTCGACCATCAATGAGCAGTTCTTC. V is TRBV6-6 and J is TRBJ2-1; D unclear. The CDR3 loop spans 13 amino acids. The V gene lost 0 bases and the J gene lost 6 bases, with 6 bases spanning the gap. The germline V gene has CDR1 MNHNY and CDR2 SVGAGI (reference sequence).

The rearrangement links TRBV5-1 to TRBJ1-2; 7 bases fit TRBD1. The CDR3 has 15 residues. The junction had 9 bases not matched to a gene; V was cut back by 4 bases and J by 3 bases. CDR1 is SGHRS and CDR2 is YFSETQ in the germline V gene. As DNA, the CDR3 is TGCGCCAGCAGCCAATCTGGGACAGAAGACTATGGCTACACCTTC. It translates to CASSQSGTEDYGYTF.

The V gene is TRBV20-1, the J gene TRBJ1-1; the D gene is possibly TRBD1 (5 bases). V lost 0 bases to trimming and J lost 1 base, with 12 bases between them. This CDR3 contains 15 residues. Germline V gene data show CDR1 as DFQATT and CDR2 as SNEGSKA (reference sequence). This CDR3 is CSARDKTEPNTEAFF. For the CDR3, the DNA is TGCAGTGCTAGAGACAAGACAGAACCGAACACTGAAGCTTTCTTT.

In DNA, the CDR3 is TGTGCCAGCAGCCCCGTGGGGGCCGGCGGCTACACCTTC. This encodes CASSPVGAGGYTF. This sequence joins TRBV6-4 and TRBJ1-2; perhaps TRBD1 as D (6 bases). Between the trimmed V and J ends, which lost 6 bases and 8 bases, there was a span of 16 bases. Germline V gene lookup returns CDR1 MRHNA and CDR2 SNTAGT. The CDR3 loop spans 13 amino acids.

This clonotype was seen a few times. The genes are TRBV2 and TRBJ2-4; unclear D gene. Germline loops: CDR1 SNHLY, CDR2 FYNNEI. Deletions cut 6 bases from V and 2 bases from J, with 8 bases between. The CDR3 is 13 amino acids. CDR3 nucleotides: TGTGCCAGCAGGGGTGTTTCCAAAAACATTCAGTACTTC. Amino acid sequence: CASRGVSKNIQYF.

This clonotype was recorded many times. The chain combines TRBV27 with TRBJ1-2, with 9 bases lining up with TRBD1. Germline lookup yields CDR1 MNHEY and CDR2 SMNVEV (reference sequence). This CDR3 comprises 16 residues. The V gene end was trimmed by 4 bases and the J gene end by 5 bases; junction bases not matched to a gene: 11. In DNA form, the CDR3 reads TGTGCCAGCAGTTCTCACCGGACAGGGGATGAATATGGCTACACCTTC. Encoded protein: CASSSHRTGDEYGYTF.

The chain combines TRBV6-5 with TRBJ2-2; 9 positions agree with TRBD2. CDR3 length: 14 amino acids. Germline loops: CDR1 MNHEY, CDR2 SVGAGI. V shed 10 bases and J 5 bases; nucleotides not matched to a gene: 8. The CDR3 DNA sequence: TGTGCCACAAACCCAGCGGGGGGTACCGGGGAGCTGTTTTTT. Residues: CATNPAGGTGELFF.